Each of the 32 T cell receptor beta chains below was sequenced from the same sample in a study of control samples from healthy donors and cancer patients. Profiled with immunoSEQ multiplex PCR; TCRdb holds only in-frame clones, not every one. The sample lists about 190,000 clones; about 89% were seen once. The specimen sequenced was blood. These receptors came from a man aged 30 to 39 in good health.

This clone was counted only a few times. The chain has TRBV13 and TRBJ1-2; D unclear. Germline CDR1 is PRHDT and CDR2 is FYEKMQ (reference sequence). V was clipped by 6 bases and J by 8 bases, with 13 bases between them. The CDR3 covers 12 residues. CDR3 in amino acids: CASSILAGGYTF. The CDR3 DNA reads TGTGCCAGCAGTATCCTGGCTGGAGGCTACACCTTC.

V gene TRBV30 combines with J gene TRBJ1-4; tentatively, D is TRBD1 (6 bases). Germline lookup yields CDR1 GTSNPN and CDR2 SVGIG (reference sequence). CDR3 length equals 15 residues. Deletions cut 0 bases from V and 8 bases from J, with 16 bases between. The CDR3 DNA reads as TGTGCCTGGAGTGTAGGGCCGGTGCAGGGGGAAAAACTGTTTTTT. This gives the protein CAWSVGPVQGEKLFF.

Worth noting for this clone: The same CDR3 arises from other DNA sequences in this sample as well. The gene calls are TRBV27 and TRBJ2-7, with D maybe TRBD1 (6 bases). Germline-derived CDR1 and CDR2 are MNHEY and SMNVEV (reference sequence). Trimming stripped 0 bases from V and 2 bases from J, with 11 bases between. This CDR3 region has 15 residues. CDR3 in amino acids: CASSLSVRGTYEQYF. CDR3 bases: TGTGCCAGCAGTTTATCAGTGAGGGGGACCTACGAGCAGTACTTC.

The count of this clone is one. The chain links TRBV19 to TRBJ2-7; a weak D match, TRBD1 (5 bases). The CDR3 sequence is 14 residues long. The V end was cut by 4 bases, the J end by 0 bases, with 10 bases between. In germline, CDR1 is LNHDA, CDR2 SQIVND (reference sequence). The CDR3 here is CASSNQGLSYEQYF. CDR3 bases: TGTGCCAGTAGTAATCAGGGCCTCTCCTACGAGCAGTACTTC.

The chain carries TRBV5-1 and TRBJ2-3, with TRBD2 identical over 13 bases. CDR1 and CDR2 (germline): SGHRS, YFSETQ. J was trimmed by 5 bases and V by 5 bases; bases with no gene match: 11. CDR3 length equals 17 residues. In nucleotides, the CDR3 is TGCGCCAGCAGTCCGGGAGGACTAGCGGGGGTCGGAGATACGCAGTATTTT. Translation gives CASSPGGLAGVGDTQYF.

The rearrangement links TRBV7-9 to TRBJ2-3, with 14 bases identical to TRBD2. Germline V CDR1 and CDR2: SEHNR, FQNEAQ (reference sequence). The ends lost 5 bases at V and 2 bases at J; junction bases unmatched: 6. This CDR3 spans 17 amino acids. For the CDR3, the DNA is TGTGCCAGCAGCAAAGGACTAGCGGGGGGCACCACAGATACGCAGTATTTT. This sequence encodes CASSKGLAGGTTDTQYF. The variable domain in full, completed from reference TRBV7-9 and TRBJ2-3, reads DTGVSQNPRHKITKRGQNVTFRCDPISEHNRLYWYRQTLGQGPEFLTYFQNEAQLEKSRLLSDRFSAERPKGSFSTLEIQRTEQGDSAMYLCASSKGLAGGTTDTQYFGPGTRLTVL.

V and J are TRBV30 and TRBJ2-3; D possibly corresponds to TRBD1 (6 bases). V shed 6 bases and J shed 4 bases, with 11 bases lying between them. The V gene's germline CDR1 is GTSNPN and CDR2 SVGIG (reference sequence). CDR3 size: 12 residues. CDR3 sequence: CACNHRADTQYF. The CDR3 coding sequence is TGTGCCTGTAATCACAGGGCAGATACGCAGTATTTT.

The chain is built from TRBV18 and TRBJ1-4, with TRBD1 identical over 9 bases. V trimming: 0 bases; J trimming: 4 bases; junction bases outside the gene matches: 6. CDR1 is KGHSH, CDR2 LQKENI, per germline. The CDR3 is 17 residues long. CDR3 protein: CASSPPRTGAYNEKLFF. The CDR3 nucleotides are TGTGCCAGCTCACCACCTCGGACAGGGGCATATAATGAAAAACTGTTTTTT.

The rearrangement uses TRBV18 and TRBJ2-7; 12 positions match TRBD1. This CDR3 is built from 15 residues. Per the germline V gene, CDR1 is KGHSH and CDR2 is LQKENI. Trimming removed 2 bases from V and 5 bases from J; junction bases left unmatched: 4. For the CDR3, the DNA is TGTGCCAGCTCACCATGGGACAGGGGGCGCGACGAGCAGTACTTC. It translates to CASSPWDRGRDEQYF.

The CDR3 region has the DNA TGTGCCAGCAGCAAAGCCGGGGTGAGCACAGATACGCAGTATTTT. This codes for CASSKAGVSTDTQYF. V and J are TRBV21-1 and TRBJ2-3; TRBD2 reflects the table's D call only, with no check against the DNA. TRBV21-1 is listed as a pseudogene. CDR3 length equals 15 residues.

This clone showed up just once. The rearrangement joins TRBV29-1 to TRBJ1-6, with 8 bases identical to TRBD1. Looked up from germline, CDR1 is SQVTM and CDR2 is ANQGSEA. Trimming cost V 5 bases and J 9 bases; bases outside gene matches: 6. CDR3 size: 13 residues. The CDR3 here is CSVSRGLGSPLHF. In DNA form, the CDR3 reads TGCAGCGTTTCCAGGGGGCTAGGTTCACCCCTCCACTTT.

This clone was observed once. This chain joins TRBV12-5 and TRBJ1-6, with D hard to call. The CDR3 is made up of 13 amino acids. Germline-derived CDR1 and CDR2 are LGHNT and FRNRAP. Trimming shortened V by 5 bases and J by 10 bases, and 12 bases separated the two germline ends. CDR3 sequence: CASGGSVGSPLHF. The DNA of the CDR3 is TGTGCTAGTGGTGGAAGTGTAGGATCACCCCTCCACTTT.

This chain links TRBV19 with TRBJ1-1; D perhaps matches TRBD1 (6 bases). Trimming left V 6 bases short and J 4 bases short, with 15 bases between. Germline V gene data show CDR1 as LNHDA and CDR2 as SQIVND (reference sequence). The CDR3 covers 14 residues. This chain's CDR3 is CASRPQGGGTEAFF. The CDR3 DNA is TGTGCCAGTAGACCACAGGGCGGCGGCACTGAAGCTTTCTTT.

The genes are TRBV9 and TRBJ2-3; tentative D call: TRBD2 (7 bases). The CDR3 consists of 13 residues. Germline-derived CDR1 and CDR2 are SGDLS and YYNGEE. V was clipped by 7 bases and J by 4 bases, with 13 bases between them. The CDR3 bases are TGTGCCAGCGGGGGGGCGAAGGCAGATACGCAGTATTTT. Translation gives CASGGAKADTQYF.

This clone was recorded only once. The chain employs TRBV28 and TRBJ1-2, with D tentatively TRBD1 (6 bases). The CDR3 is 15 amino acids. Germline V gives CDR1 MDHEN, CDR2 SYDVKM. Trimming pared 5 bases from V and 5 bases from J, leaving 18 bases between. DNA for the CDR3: TGTGCCAGCAGTGATAGGACAGCGCTACATTATGGCTACACCTTC. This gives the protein CASSDRTALHYGYTF.

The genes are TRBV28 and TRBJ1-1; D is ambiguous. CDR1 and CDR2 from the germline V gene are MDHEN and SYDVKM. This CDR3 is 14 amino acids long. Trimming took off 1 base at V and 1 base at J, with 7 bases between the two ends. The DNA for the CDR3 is TGTGCCAGCAGTTTATCGGACGGGAACACTGAAGCTTTCTTT. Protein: CASSLSDGNTEAFF.

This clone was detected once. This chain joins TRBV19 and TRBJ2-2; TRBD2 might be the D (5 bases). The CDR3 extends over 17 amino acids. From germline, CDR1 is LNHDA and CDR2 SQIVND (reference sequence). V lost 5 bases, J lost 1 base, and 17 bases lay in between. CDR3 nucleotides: TGTGCCAGTAGTGCACGGGGAAAAGCAGGGAACACCGGGGAGCTGTTTTTT. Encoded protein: CASSARGKAGNTGELFF.

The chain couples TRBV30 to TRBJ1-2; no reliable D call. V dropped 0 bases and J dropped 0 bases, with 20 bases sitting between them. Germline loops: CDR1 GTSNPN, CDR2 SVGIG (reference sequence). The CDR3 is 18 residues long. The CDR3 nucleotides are TGTGCCTGGAGTGTCCGATATCCACTCGATTTAGCTAACTATGGCTACACCTTC. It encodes CAWSVRYPLDLANYGYTF.

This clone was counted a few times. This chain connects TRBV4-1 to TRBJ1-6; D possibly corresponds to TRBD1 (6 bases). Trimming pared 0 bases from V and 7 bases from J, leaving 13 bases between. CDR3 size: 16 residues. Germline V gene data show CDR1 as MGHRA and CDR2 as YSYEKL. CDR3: CASSQDRSGVNSPLHF. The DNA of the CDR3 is TGCGCCAGCAGCCAAGATCGTTCAGGGGTCAATTCACCCCTCCACTTT.

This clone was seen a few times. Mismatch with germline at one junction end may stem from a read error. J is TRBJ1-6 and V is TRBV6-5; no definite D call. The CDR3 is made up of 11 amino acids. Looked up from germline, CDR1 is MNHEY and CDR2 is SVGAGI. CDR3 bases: TGCGGTAGCTCCTATAATTCACCCCTCCACTTT. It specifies CGSSYNSPLHF.

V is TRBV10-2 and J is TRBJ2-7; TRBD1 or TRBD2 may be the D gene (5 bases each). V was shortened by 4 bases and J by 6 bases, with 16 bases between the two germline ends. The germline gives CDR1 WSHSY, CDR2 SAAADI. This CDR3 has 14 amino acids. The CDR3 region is CASSALGVGSEQYF. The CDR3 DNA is TGCGCCAGCAGTGCCTTGGGGGTAGGAAGCGAGCAGTACTTC.

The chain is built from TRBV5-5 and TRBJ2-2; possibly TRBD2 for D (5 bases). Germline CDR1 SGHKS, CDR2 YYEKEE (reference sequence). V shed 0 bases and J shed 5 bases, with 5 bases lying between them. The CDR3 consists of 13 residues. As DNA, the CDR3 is TGTGCCAGCAGCTTGGGGACTACCGGGGAGCTGTTTTTT. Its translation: CASSLGTTGELFF.

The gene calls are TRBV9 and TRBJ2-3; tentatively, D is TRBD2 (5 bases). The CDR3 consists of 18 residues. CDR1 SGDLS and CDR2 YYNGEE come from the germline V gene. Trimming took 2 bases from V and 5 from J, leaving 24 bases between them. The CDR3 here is CASSVSDFAGNLGDTQYF. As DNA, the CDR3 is TGTGCCAGCAGCGTGTCCGACTTCGCGGGCAACCTGGGAGATACGCAGTATTTT.

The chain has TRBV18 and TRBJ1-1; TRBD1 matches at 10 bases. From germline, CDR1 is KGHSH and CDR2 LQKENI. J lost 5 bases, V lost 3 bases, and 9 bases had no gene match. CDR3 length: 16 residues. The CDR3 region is CASSPRTGGRETEAFF. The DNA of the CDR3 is TGTGCCAGCTCACCCCGGACAGGGGGGAGGGAGACTGAAGCTTTCTTT.

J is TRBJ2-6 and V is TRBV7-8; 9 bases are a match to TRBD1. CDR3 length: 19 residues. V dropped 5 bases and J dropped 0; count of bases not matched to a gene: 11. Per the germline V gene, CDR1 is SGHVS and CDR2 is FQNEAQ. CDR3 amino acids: CASSTSDRGELSGANVLTF. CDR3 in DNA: TGTGCCAGCAGCACGTCGGACAGGGGCGAACTCTCTGGGGCCAACGTCCTGACTTTC.

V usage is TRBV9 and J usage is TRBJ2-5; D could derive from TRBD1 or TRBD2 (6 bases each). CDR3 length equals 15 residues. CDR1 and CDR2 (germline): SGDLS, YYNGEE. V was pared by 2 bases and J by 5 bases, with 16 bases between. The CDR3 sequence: CASSVTGGASETQYF. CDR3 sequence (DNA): TGTGCCAGCAGCGTTACCGGGGGCGCCTCGGAGACCCAGTACTTC.

CDR3 DNA: TGTGCCATCAGTGAGTTACAGGGTAATGAAAAACTGTTTTTT. It codes for CAISELQGNEKLFF. This chain connects TRBV10-3 to TRBJ1-4, with a tentative D call TRBD1 (6 bases). The germline gives CDR1 ENHRY, CDR2 SYGVKD. The CDR3 is 14 amino acids. The V gene lost 1 base and the J gene lost 4 bases, with 7 bases spanning the gap.

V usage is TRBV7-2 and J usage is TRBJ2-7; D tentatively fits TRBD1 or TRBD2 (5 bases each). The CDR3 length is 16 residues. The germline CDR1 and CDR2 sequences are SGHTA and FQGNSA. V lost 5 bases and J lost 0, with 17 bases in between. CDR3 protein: CASSGSGTRDSYEQYF. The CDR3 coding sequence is TGTGCCAGCAGCGGATCCGGGACGCGAGACTCCTACGAGCAGTACTTC. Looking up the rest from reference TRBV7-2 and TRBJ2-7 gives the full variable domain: GAGVSQSPSNKVTEKGKDVELRCDPISGHTALYWYRQSLGQGLEFLIYFQGNSAPDKSGLPSDRFSAERTGGSVSTLTIQRTQQEDSAVYLCASSGSGTRDSYEQYFGPGTRLTVT.

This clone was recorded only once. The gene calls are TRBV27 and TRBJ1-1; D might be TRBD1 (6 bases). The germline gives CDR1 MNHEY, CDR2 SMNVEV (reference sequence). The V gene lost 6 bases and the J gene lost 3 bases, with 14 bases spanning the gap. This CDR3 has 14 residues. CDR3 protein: CASRPTGTHTEAFF. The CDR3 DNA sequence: TGTGCCAGCAGACCAACAGGGACACACACTGAAGCTTTCTTT.

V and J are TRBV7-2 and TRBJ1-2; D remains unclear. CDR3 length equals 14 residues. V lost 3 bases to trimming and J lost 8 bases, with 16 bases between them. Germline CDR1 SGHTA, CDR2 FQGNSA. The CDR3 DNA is TGTGCCAGCAGCTTGGACGGTTGGAATGGAGGCTACACCTTC. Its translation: CASSLDGWNGGYTF.

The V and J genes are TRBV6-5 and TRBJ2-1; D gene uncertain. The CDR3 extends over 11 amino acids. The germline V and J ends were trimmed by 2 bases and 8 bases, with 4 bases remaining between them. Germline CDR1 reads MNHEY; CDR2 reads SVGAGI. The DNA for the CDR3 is TGTGCCAGCAGTTACGGATATGAGCAGTTCTTC. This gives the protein CASSYGYEQFF.

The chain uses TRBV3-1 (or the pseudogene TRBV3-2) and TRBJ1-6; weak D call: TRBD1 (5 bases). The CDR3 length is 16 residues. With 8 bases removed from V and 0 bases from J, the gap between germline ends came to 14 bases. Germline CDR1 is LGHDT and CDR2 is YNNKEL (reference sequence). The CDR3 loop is CASGRGKSSYNSPLHF. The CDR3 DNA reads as TGTGCCAGCGGAAGGGGCAAGAGCTCCTATAATTCACCCCTCCACTTT.